The rows below give T cell receptor beta chains drawn from one sample of a study of T cell responses to AZD1222 COVID-19 vaccine. Sequencing used immunoSEQ multiplex PCR; TCRdb keeps in-frame clones, though not all of them. The sample shows some 120,000 clones, roughly 89% of them seen only once. The specimen was peripheral blood, collected on day 0 of AZD1222 vaccination. Receptors were obtained from an adult in good health. CDR3s include the opening cysteine and the closing phenylalanine or tryptophan. Each record gives: D gene, V gene, clone size, J gene, CDR3 DNA, CDR3 protein. The D gene is left open where the match is weak. Where a row states a size, it is once, few, many or the class of an expanded clone; other rows omit it.

>-|TRBV2|-|TRBJ2-2
TGTGCCAGCAGTGAGACACAGGGCTACACCGGGGAGCTGTTTTTT
CASSETQGYTGELFF
>TRBD2|TRBV5-1|few|TRBJ2-2
TGCGCCAGCAGCCTCCGACTAGCCACCGGGGAGCTGTTTTTT
CASSLRLATGELFF
>TRBD1|TRBV7-2|-|TRBJ1-2
TGTGCCAGCAGCCTAAATAGACAGGGAGTAGACAATGGCTACACCTTC
CASSLNRQGVDNGYTF
>TRBD1|TRBV15|-|TRBJ1-4
TGTGCCACCAGCAGAGAGACAGGGGGTGGCGAAAAACTGTTTTTT
CATSRETGGGEKLFF
>-|TRBV3-1/TRBV3-2|-|TRBJ2-1
TGTGCCAGCAGCCAAGAAGGTTCGGGGGGCCCCTACAATGAGCAGTTCTTC
CASSQEGSGGPYNEQFF
>-|TRBV27|once|TRBJ2-7
TGTGCCAGCAGTTTAAAGGTCTGGGAAGTCGAGCAGTACTTC
CASSLKVWEVEQYF
>-|TRBV10-1|-|TRBJ2-7
TGCGCCAGCAGTGAGTCGTTGGCGGGTGGGGAGCAGTACTTC
CASSESLAGGEQYF
>TRBD2|TRBV20-1|-|TRBJ2-2
TGCAGTGCTAGTTCGGGGGGGCCAGACGGGGAGCTGTTTTTT
CSASSGGPDGELFF
>TRBD2|TRBV19|-|TRBJ2-5
TGTGCCAGTAGTTCCGGACTAGCGGGAGTGGAGACCCAGTACTTC
CASSSGLAGVETQYF
>-|TRBV6-5|-|TRBJ1-2
TGTGCCAGCAGGCTACTTGACAGGACGGACTATGGCTACACCTTC
CASRLLDRTDYGYTF
>TRBD2|TRBV5-1|-|TRBJ2-2
TGCGCCAGCAGGAGCTGGCAGCTAGCGGGAAGGAACACCGGGGAGCTGTTTTTT
CASRSWQLAGRNTGELFF
>TRBD2|TRBV6-4|-|TRBJ2-2
TGTGCCAGCAGTGCGGAAGTTGCGGGGGTCACCGGGGAGCTGTTTTTT
CASSAEVAGVTGELFF
>TRBD1|TRBV7-9|-|TRBJ1-4
TGTGCCAGCAGCCCTGGACAGGGTGACGAAAAACTGTTTTTT
CASSPGQGDEKLFF
>-|TRBV5-4|-|TRBJ2-2
TGTGCCAGCAGCGACCGGGACACGAACACCGGGGAGCTGTTTTTT
CASSDRDTNTGELFF
>-|TRBV10-2|-|TRBJ1-5
TGCGCCAGCGGCCTTATCAATCAGCCCCAGCATTTT
CASGLINQPQHF
>-|TRBV28|-|TRBJ1-5
TGTGCCAGCATTTGGGGTCGCAATCAGCCCCAGCATTTT
CASIWGRNQPQHF
>-|TRBV2|-|TRBJ1-5
TGTGCCAGCAGTCGTACACAGGATAGCAATCAGCCCCAGCATTTT
CASSRTQDSNQPQHF
>TRBD2|TRBV6-5|-|TRBJ2-6
TGTGCCAGCAGAACGGGGGGCTCTGGGGCCAACGTCCTGACTTTC
CASRTGGSGANVLTF
>TRBD1|TRBV29-1|-|TRBJ1-1
TGCAGCGTTGATCCGCCGGACAGGGCCGGAAAAGCTTTCTTT
CSVDPPDRAGKAFF
>TRBD2|TRBV4-2|-|TRBJ2-3
TGTGCCAGCAGCCAAGCGGGTGGACTAGCGGGAGGCTCTAGCACAGATACGCAGTATTTT
CASSQAGGLAGGSSTDTQYF